Below, 11 T cell receptor beta chains from the same sample are listed, as sequenced in a study of human T cells and chemical hapten exposure. TCRdb re-derived calls from the RACE reads in MiXCR, one entry per CDR3 protein. The table lists about 70,000 distinct CDR3 sequences, approximately 9% of them singletons. Time point indicated: patch test 2, 6 weeks after DPC sensitization. The treatment here: therapeutic diphenylcyclopropenone sensitization with weekly scalp DPC. The input for sequencing was whole blood, taken in connection with sensitization to the hapten diphenylcyclopropenone (DPC). The origin of the receptors is a woman between 45 and 65 years old with alopecia areata. Some clones in this sample may be carry-over from other donors' samples.

The rearrangement links TRBV19 to TRBJ2-7; D is perhaps TRBD1 or TRBD2 (5 bases each). This CDR3 spans 14 amino acids. Trimming pared 5 bases from V and 3 bases from J, leaving 14 bases between. Germline V gives CDR1 LNHDA, CDR2 SQIVND (reference sequence). The CDR3 region is CASSPRDRVYEQYF. CDR3 DNA: TGTGCCAGTAGTCCCCGGGACCGGGTCTACGAGCAGTACTTC.

This clonotype occurred a few times. Written as DNA, the CDR3 is TGTGCCAGCAGCTTAGATGGGCACGAGCAGTACTTC. Its translation is CASSLDGHEQYF. The chain has TRBV11-2 and TRBJ2-7; unclear D gene. The germline V gene encodes CDR1 SGHAT and CDR2 FQNNGV. V lost 0 bases and J lost 5, with 5 bases in between. The CDR3 is made up of 12 amino acids.

This chain joins TRBV10-3 and TRBJ1-1; the match to TRBD1 covers 7 bases. This CDR3 is 15 amino acids long. After removal of 11 bases from V and 1 base from J, the junction contained 13 bases not matched to a gene. The germline V gene has CDR1 ENHRY and CDR2 SYGVKD. The CDR3 loop reads CAPQRGGQKNTEAFF. Written as DNA, the CDR3 is TGTGCCCCCCAGCGAGGGGGACAGAAGAACACTGAAGCTTTCTTT.

The CDR3 DNA follows: TGCGCCAGCAGCTCTACCGGGACAGGGGGCGGCGAGCAGTACTTC. Its protein product is CASSSTGTGGGEQYF. This chain uses TRBV5-1 with TRBJ2-7; 12 bases map to TRBD1. The germline gives CDR1 SGHRS, CDR2 YFSETQ. J gave up 6 bases and V 3 bases, and 7 bases lay outside the gene matches. The CDR3 loop spans 15 amino acids.

This rearrangement joins TRBV12-3 or TRBV12-4 to TRBJ2-1; maybe TRBD1 (6 bases). The length of the CDR3 is 13 residues. V was clipped by 5 bases and J by 7 bases, with 12 bases between them. The CDR3 spells CASSVGAQNEQFF. For the CDR3, the DNA is TGTGCCAGCAGTGTGGGGGCGCAGAATGAGCAGTTCTTC.

This clonotype was seen repeatedly, ten times or more. J is TRBJ1-1 and V is TRBV28, with D unresolved. The germline V gene encodes CDR1 MDHEN and CDR2 SYDVKM. The CDR3 extends over 14 amino acids. The V end was cut by 3 bases, the J end by 3 bases, with 11 bases between. CDR3 sequence: CASSLGQTYTEAFF. CDR3 DNA sequence: TGTGCCAGCAGTTTGGGTCAGACTTACACTGAAGCTTTCTTT.

This clonotype occurred a few times. The genes are TRBV27 and TRBJ1-1; TRBD1 aligns across 7 bases. This CDR3 spans 14 amino acids. Germline loops: CDR1 MNHEY, CDR2 SMNVEV (reference sequence). With V trimmed by 6 bases and J by 4 bases, 8 bases remained unmatched. The CDR3 DNA reads as TGTGCCAGCAGCCGCCGGGACAGAGGCACTGAAGCTTTCTTT. It specifies CASSRRDRGTEAFF.

The chain recombines TRBV3-1 with TRBJ1-1; no clear D. V was pared by 1 base and J by 0 bases, with 12 bases between. The germline CDR1 and CDR2 sequences are LGHDT and YNNKEL (reference sequence). The CDR3 contains 16 residues. DNA of the CDR3: TGTGCCAGCAGCCAAGTGATGCTGTCCTTGAACACTGAAGCTTTCTTT. Its translation is CASSQVMLSLNTEAFF.

This clonotype has a handful of counts. V and J are TRBV28 and TRBJ2-7; D unresolved. This CDR3 has 12 amino acids. The germline V and J ends were trimmed by 2 bases and 4 bases, with 6 bases remaining between them. Per the germline V gene, CDR1 is MDHEN and CDR2 is SYDVKM. The chain's CDR3 is CASSLRMYEQYF. The CDR3 DNA reads as TGTGCCAGCAGTTTACGAATGTACGAGCAGTACTTC. Full variable domain (outside the CDR3, taken from reference TRBV28 and TRBJ2-7): DVKVTQSSRYLVKRTGEKVFLECVQDMDHENMFWYRQDPGLGLRLIYFSYDVKMKEKGDIPEGYSVSREKKERFSLILESASTNQTSMYLCASSLRMYEQYFGPGTRLTVT.

A few counts support this clonotype. The rearrangement uses TRBV7-9 and TRBJ2-3; a possible D gene is TRBD2 (5 bases). In germline, CDR1 is SEHNR, CDR2 FQNEAQ (reference sequence). The CDR3 length is 13 residues. V was pared by 4 bases and J by 3 bases, with 8 bases between. The CDR3 here is CASSYRLTDTQYF. For the CDR3, the DNA is TGTGCCAGCAGCTACCGACTAACAGATACGCAGTATTTT.

This clonotype was seen a few times. J is TRBJ2-5 and V is TRBV12-3 or TRBV12-4; TRBD2 agrees at 9 bases. The V segment lost 3 bases and the J segment 3 bases; nucleotides outside the gene matches: 5. CDR3 length equals 15 residues. For the CDR3, the DNA is TGTGCCAGCAGTTTCGCGGGGGGGGCCGAAGAGACCCAGTACTTC. Amino acids: CASSFAGGAEETQYF.